A selection of T cell receptor beta chains follows, all from one sample in a study of Ad26.COV2.S vaccination and SARS-CoV-2 variants. Clones were sequenced by immunoSEQ multiplex PCR, and TCRdb holds only the in-frame ones, with some missing. The table includes approximately 420,000 clones, 88% detected once. The sequencing used peripheral blood, collected in a trial of Ad26.COV2.S vaccine versus placebo. The source is a person aged 18-60 years who received the Ad26.COV2.S COVID-19 vaccine or a placebo. Both conserved end residues are part of each CDR3. D genes are given only for firm matches. Clone size is not always given. Where it is, it says once, few, many or a class for expanded clones.

d_call	v_call	clone_size	j_call	cdr3_aa	cdr3_nt
TRBD1	TRBV13	-	TRBJ2-3	CASSSRDRSTDTQYF	TGTGCCAGCAGCTCCCGGGACAGATCCACAGATACGCAGTATTTT
-	TRBV28	-	TRBJ2-5	CASSPPGAIETQYF	TGTGCCAGCAGTCCCCCGGGGGCGATCGAGACCCAGTACTTC
TRBD1	TRBV5-4	-	TRBJ2-7	CASSYGQGAYEQYF	TGTGCCAGCAGTTACGGACAGGGGGCCTACGAGCAGTACTTC
-	TRBV28	-	TRBJ1-4	CASSLGQGKKLFF	TGTGCCAGCAGTTTGGGGCAGGGGAAAAAACTGTTTTTT
-	TRBV19	-	TRBJ1-5	CASSITEYSNQPQHF	TGTGCCAGTAGTATCACGGAATATAGCAATCAGCCCCAGCATTTT
-	TRBV4-1	-	TRBJ2-1	CASSPGGEYNEQFF	TGCGCCAGCAGCCCAGGGGGGGAGTACAATGAGCAGTTCTTC
TRBD1	TRBV5-1	-	TRBJ2-7	CASRWTGGRYEQYF	TGCGCCAGCAGGTGGACAGGGGGCAGGTACGAGCAGTACTTC
-	TRBV10-1	-	TRBJ2-1	CASSKRQGTNNEQFF	TGCGCCAGCAGTAAGAGACAGGGGACTAACAATGAGCAGTTCTTC
-	TRBV5-6	-	TRBJ1-2	CASSPALSYGYTF	TGTGCCAGCAGCCCGGCCCTGAGCTATGGCTACACCTTC
-	TRBV6-5	-	TRBJ1-6	CASRGQLENSPLHF	TGTGCCAGCAGAGGCCAGTTGGAAAATTCACCCCTCCACTTT
TRBD1	TRBV30	-	TRBJ1-4	CAWRYGTANEKLFF	TGTGCCTGGAGGTACGGGACAGCTAATGAAAAACTGTTTTTT
TRBD2	TRBV5-4	-	TRBJ2-2	CASSWGLTNTGELFF	TGTGCCAGCAGCTGGGGACTAACGAACACCGGGGAGCTGTTTTTT
-	TRBV12-3/TRBV12-4	-	TRBJ1-1	CASSGGLNTEAFF	TGTGCCAGTAGCGGGGGGTTGAACACTGAAGCTTTCTTT
-	TRBV4-1	-	TRBJ1-4	CASSQDPFIATNEKLFF	TGCGCCAGCAGCCAAGACCCTTTTATTGCAACTAATGAAAAACTGTTTTTT
TRBD1	TRBV4-2	-	TRBJ1-2	CASSQGDRTNYGYTF	TGTGCCAGCAGCCAGGGGGACAGAACTAACTATGGCTACACCTTC
-	TRBV7-9	-	TRBJ2-7	CASSLGQGRVHEQYF	TGTGCCAGCAGCTTAGGACAGGGGAGGGTCCACGAGCAGTACTTC
-	TRBV29-1	-	TRBJ1-2	CSVEYGPVGGYTF	TGCAGCGTTGAATATGGACCTGTTGGCGGCTACACCTTC
TRBD1	TRBV29-1	-	TRBJ1-2	CSVRGDRGFGYTF	TGCAGCGTTAGAGGGGACAGGGGGTTTGGCTACACCTTC
-	TRBV10-2	-	TRBJ2-3	CASGGDFTDTQYF	TGCGCCAGCGGAGGGGACTTCACAGATACGCAGTATTTT
-	TRBV7-2	-	TRBJ1-2	CASSLVAGARYYGYTF	TGTGCCAGCAGCTTAGTGGCAGGGGCGCGGTACTATGGCTACACCTTC
TRBD1	TRBV27	once	TRBJ1-1	CASGQVNTEAFF	TGTGCCAGCGGACAGGTGAACACTGAAGCTTTCTTT
TRBD2	TRBV5-4	-	TRBJ2-1	CASSGQRGGYNEQFF	TGTGCCAGCAGCGGTCAGCGGGGGGGCTACAATGAGCAGTTCTTC
TRBD2	TRBV3-1/TRBV3-2	-	TRBJ2-1	CASSQTGGENEQFF	TGTGCCAGCAGCCAAACGGGGGGGGAAAATGAGCAGTTCTTC
-	TRBV2	-	TRBJ2-7	CASSDGTIYEQYF	TGTGCCAGCAGCGATGGGACAATCTACGAGCAGTACTTC
-	TRBV7-9	few	TRBJ2-3	CASSSLLGLPDTQYF	TGTGCCAGCAGCTCCCTTCTAGGATTGCCAGATACGCAGTATTTT
-	TRBV24-1	-	TRBJ1-4	CATSDLWGEKLFF	TGTGCCACCAGTGATTTGTGGGGGGAAAAACTGTTTTTT
-	TRBV12-3/TRBV12-4	-	TRBJ1-2	CASESWGYGYTF	TGTGCCAGCGAGTCCTGGGGATATGGCTACACCTTC
-	TRBV6-2/TRBV6-3	-	TRBJ1-6	CASSYDGGSYNSPLHF	TGTGCCAGCAGTTACGACGGGGGCTCCTATAATTCACCCCTCCACTTT
TRBD1	TRBV3-1/TRBV3-2	-	TRBJ2-1	CASSQDAGGWDNEQFF	TGTGCCAGCAGCCAAGATGCAGGGGGTTGGGACAATGAGCAGTTCTTC
-	TRBV18	-	TRBJ1-1	CASSQDIAAGGNTEAFF	TGTGCCAGCTCACAAGATATAGCGGCGGGCGGGAACACTGAAGCTTTCTTT
-	TRBV7-9	-	TRBJ2-1	CASSHVWDEQFF	TGTGCCAGCAGCCACGTGTGGGATGAGCAGTTCTTC
TRBD1	TRBV6-6	-	TRBJ1-2	CASSYSNRGNYGYTF	TGTGCCAGCAGTTACTCGAACAGGGGAAACTATGGCTACACCTTC
-	TRBV2	once	TRBJ1-2	CASSEGAATYGYTF	TGTGCCAGCAGTGAAGGGGCAGCAACCTATGGCTACACCTTC
TRBD2	TRBV30	-	TRBJ2-5	CAWRAGGGETQYF	TGTGCCTGGAGAGCGGGGGGCGGGGAGACCCAGTACTTC
TRBD1	TRBV24-1	-	TRBJ2-5	CATSVHGGQGQTQYF	TGTGCCACCAGTGTCCATGGGGGACAGGGGCAGACCCAGTACTTC
-	TRBV30	-	TRBJ1-6	CAWSGLTGDSPLHF	TGTGCCTGGAGTGGATTGACCGGCGATTCACCCCTCCACTTT
TRBD2	TRBV7-2	-	TRBJ2-2	CASSLLAGANTGELFF	TGTGCCAGCAGCCTCCTAGCGGGGGCGAACACCGGGGAGCTGTTTTTT
TRBD1	TRBV28	-	TRBJ2-7	CASLTGTGSYEQYF	TGTGCCAGTTTGACAGGGACGGGGTCCTACGAGCAGTACTTC